This T cell receptor (beta chain) was sequenced during a study of CD8+ T cells in alopecia areata. Treatment in this sample: oral pan-JAK inhibitor, 5-10 mg twice daily. RNA was extracted and reverse transcribed into cDNA as the sequencing template. Sequencing was performed with immunoSEQ multiplex PCR; in TCRdb, only in-frame clones are kept and a portion is missing. The top ten clones hold about 4.2% of a sample with about 210,000 clones, around 66% of them seen once. With respect to this clone: Its antigen remains unidentified.

Study-wide findings and caveats: Researchers report lesional scalp, most notably alopecia totalis/universalis, outstripped normal scalp in clonality.

Here the sequenced sample was CD4+ T cells sorted from blood, taken at week 4, from a patient treated with tofacitinib. This receptor was obtained from a human donor with alopecia areata.

The CDR3 sequence is CASSYGVPAGANVLTF. The CDR3 nucleotides are TGTGCCAGCAGTTACGGGGTACCGGCTGGGGCCAACGTCCTGACTTTC. V is TRBV6-5 and J is TRBJ2-6; D gene ambiguous. The V end lost 2 bases, the J end lost 2 bases, and 10 bases lay between the germline ends. Germline CDR1 and CDR2: MNHEY and SVGAGI. CDR3 length equals 16 residues.